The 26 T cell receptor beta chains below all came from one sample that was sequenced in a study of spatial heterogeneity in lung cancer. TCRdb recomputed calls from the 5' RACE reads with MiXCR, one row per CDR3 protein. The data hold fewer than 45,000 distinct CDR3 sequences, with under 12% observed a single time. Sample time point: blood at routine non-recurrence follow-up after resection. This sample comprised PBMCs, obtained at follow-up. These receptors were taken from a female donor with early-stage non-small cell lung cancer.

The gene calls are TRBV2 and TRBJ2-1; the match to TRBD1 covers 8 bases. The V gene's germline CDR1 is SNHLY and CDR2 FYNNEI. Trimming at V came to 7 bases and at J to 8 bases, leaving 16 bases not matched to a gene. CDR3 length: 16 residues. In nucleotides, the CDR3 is TGTGCCAGCATCGAATGGCGGACAGGGTTTCTCTATGAGCAGTTCTTC. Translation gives CASIEWRTGFLYEQFF.

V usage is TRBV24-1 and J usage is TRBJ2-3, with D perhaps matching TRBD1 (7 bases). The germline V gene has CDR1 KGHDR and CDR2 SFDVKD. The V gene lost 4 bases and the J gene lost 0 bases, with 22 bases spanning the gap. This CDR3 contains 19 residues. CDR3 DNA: TGTGCCACCAGTGACCCGGGGACAGCCATAGCGGCTAGCACAGATACGCAGTATTTT. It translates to CATSDPGTAIAASTDTQYF.

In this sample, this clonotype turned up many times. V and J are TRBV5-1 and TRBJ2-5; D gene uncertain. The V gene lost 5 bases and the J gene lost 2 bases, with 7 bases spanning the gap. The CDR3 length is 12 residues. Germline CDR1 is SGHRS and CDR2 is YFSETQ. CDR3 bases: TGCGCCAGCAGTTCGCAGCAAGAGACCCAGTACTTC. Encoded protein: CASSSQQETQYF.

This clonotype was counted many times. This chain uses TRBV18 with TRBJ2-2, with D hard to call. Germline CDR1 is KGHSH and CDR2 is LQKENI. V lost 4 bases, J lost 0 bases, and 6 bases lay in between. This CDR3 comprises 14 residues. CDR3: CASSRGANTGELFF. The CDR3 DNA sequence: TGTGCCAGCTCACGAGGCGCGAACACCGGGGAGCTGTTTTTT.

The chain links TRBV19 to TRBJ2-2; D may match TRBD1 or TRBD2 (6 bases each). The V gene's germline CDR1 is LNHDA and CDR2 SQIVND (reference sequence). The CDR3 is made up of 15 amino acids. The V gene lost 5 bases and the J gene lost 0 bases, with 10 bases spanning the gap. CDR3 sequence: CASSPGASNTGELFF. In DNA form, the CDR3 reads TGTGCCAGTAGTCCGGGGGCGTCGAACACCGGGGAGCTGTTTTTT.

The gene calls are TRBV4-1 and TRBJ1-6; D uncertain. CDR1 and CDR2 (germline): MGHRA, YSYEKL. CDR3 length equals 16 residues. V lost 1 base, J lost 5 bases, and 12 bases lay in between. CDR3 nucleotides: TGCGCCAGCAGCCAAGGTCCCCAGTTAGATAATTCACCCCTCCACTTT. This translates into CASSQGPQLDNSPLHF.

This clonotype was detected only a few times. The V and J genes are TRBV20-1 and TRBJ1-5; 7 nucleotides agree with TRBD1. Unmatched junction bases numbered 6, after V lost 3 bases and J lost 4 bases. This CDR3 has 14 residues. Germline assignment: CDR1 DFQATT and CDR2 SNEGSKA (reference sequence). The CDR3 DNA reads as TGCAGTGCTAGCCCCACAGGGGAAAATCAGCCCCAGCATTTT. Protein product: CSASPTGENQPQHF.

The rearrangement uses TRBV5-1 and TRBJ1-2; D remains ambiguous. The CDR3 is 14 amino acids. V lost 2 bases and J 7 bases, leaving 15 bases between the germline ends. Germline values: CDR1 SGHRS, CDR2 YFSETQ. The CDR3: CASSLTQASCGYTF. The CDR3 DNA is TGCGCCAGCAGCTTAACGCAGGCTAGCTGTGGCTACACCTTC.

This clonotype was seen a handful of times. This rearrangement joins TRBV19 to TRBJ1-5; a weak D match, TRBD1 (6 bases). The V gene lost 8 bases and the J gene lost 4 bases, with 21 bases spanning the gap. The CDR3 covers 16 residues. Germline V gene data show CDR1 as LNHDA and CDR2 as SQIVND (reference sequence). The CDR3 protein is CASATRGGAWNQPQHF. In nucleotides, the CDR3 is TGTGCCAGTGCAACCCGTGGGGGGGCGTGGAATCAGCCCCAGCATTTT.

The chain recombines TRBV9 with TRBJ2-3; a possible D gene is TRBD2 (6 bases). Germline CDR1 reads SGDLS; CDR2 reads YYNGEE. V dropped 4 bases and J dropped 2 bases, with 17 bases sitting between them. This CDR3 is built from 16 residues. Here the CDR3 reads CASSPRDWKYTDTQYF. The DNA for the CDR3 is TGTGCCAGCAGCCCCAGGGACTGGAAGTACACAGATACGCAGTATTTT.

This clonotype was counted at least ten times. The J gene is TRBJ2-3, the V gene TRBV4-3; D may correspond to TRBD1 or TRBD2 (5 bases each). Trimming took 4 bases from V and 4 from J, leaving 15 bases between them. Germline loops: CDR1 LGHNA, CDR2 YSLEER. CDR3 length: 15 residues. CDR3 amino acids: CASSRGPAGPDTQYF. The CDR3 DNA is TGCGCCAGCAGCCGGGGACCCGCAGGCCCAGATACGCAGTATTTT.

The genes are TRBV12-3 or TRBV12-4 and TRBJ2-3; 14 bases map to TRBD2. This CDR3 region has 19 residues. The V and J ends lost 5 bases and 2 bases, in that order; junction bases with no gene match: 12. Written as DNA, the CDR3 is TGTGCCAGCAGTGGCGGCTTTGGGACTAGCGGGGGAAACACAGATACGCAGTATTTT. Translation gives CASSGGFGTSGGNTDTQYF.

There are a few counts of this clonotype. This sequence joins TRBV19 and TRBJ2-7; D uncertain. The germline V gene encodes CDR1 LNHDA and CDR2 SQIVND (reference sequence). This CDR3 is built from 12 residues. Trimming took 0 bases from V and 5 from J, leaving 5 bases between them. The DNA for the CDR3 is TGTGCCAGTAGTATAGAAGAGAACGAGCAGTACTTC. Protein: CASSIEENEQYF. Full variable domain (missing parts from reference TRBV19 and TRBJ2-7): DGGITQSPKYLFRKEGQNVTLSCEQNLNHDAMYWYRQDPGQGLRLIYYSQIVNDFQKGDIAEGYSVSREKKESFPLTVTSAQKNPTAFYLCASSIEENEQYFGPGTRLTVT.

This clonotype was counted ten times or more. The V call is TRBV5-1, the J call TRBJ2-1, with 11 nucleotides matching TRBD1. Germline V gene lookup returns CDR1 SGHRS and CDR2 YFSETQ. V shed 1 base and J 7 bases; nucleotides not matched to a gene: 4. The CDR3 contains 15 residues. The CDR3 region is CASSLLDRGLNEQFF. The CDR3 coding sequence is TGCGCCAGCAGCTTGTTGGACAGGGGGCTGAATGAGCAGTTCTTC.

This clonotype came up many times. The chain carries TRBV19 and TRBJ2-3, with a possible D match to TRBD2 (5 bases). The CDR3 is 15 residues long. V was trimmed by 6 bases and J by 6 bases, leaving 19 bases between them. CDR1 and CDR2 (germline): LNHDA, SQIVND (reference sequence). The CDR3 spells CASRSGLAVPDTQYF. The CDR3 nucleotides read TGTGCCAGTAGATCCGGACTCGCCGTCCCCGATACGCAGTATTTT.

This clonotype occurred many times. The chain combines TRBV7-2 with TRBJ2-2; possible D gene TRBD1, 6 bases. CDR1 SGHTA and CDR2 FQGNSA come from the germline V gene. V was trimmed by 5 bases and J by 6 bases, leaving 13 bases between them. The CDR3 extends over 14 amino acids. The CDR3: CASSRVTGAGELFF. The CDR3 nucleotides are TGTGCCAGCAGCAGGGTGACAGGCGCCGGGGAGCTGTTTTTT.

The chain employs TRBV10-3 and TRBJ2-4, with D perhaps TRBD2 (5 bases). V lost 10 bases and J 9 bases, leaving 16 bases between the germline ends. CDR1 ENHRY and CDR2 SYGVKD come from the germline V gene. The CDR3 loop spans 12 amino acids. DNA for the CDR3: TGTGCCACCTCCGTCCCCGGAGGCATTCAGTACTTC. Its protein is CATSVPGGIQYF.

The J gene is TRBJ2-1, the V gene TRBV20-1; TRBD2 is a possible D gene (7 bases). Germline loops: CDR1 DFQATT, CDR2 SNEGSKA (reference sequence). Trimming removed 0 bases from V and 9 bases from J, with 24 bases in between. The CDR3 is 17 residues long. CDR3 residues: CSARDLRGGAVYGEQFF. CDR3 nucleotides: TGCAGTGCTAGAGATCTGCGAGGGGGGGCGGTTTACGGTGAGCAGTTCTTC.

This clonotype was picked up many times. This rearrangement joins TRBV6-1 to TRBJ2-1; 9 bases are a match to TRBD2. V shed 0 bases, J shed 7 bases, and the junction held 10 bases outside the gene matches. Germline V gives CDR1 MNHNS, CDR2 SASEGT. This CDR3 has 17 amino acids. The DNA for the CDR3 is TGTGCCAGCAGTGAAGCGCTAGGGCGGGGGGGCCAGAATGAGCAGTTCTTC. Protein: CASSEALGRGGQNEQFF.

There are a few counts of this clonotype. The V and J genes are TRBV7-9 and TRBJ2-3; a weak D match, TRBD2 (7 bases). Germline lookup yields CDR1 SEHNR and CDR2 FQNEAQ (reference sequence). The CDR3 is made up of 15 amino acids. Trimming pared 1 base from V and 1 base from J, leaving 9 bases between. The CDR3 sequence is CASSLGGGGTDTQYF. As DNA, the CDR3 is TGTGCCAGCAGCTTAGGAGGGGGGGGCACAGATACGCAGTATTTT.

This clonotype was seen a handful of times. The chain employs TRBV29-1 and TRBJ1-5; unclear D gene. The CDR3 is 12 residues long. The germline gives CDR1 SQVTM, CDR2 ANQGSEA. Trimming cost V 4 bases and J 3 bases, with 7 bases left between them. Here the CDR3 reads CSVVEPNQPQHF. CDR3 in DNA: TGCAGCGTTGTTGAGCCCAATCAGCCCCAGCATTTT.

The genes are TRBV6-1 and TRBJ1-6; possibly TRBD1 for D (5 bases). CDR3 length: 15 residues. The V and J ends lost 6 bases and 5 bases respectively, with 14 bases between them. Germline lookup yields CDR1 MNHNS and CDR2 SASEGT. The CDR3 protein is CASRPNDRDNSPLHF. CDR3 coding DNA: TGTGCCAGCAGACCCAACGACAGAGATAATTCACCCCTCCACTTT.

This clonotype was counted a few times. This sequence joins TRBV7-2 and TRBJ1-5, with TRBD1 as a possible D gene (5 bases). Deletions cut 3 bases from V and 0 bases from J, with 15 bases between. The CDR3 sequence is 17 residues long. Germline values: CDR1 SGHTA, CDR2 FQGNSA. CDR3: CASSFDRNSLSNQPQHF. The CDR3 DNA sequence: TGTGCCAGCAGCTTTGACAGAAACTCCCTTAGCAATCAGCCCCAGCATTTT. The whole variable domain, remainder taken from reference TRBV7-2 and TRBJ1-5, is GAGVSQSPSNKVTEKGKDVELRCDPISGHTALYWYRQSLGQGLEFLIYFQGNSAPDKSGLPSDRFSAERTGGSVSTLTIQRTQQEDSAVYLCASSFDRNSLSNQPQHFGDGTRLSIL.

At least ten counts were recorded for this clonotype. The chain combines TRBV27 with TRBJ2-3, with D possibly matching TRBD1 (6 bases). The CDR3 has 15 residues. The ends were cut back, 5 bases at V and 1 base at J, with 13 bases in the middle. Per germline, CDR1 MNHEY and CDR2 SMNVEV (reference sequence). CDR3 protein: CASSRQGPRTDTQYF. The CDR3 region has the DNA TGTGCCAGCAGTCGGCAGGGGCCGCGCACAGATACGCAGTATTTT.

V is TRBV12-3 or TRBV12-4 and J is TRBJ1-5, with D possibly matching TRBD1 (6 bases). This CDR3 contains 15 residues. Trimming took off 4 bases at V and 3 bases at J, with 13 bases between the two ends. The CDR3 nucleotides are TGTGCCAGCAGTTGGGGGCAGAAATACAATCAGCCCCAGCATTTT. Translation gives CASSWGQKYNQPQHF.

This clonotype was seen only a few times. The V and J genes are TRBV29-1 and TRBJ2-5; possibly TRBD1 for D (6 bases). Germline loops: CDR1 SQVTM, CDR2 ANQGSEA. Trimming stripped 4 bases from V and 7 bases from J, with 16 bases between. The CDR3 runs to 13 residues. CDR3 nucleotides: TGCAGCGTTGTGATACAAGCAGGGGTGACCCAGTACTTC. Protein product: CSVVIQAGVTQYF.